This TCR beta chain was documented in a study of shared T cell receptors in the human thymus (dated by TCRdb to the early 2020s). Turning to the overall study: The study examined how self-reactive, shared T-cell receptor alpha chains are generated in the human thymus.

The junction shows trimming of 5 bases on V and 5 bases on J, and the gene matches do not reach 9 bases of it. The CDR3, cysteine through phenylalanine, is 17 amino acids long. This entry keeps only the CDR3 DNA: 51 bases, framed from base 1. The germline V gene (reference sequence) specifies LNHNV as CDR1 and YYDKDF as CDR2. Remarks on this clone: The antigen it binds to is not known. Per-base quality was not reported, and no clone a single base away is much larger than it.

The library was built by means of the immunoSEQ multiplex PCR assay. The table was pulled from immuneACCESS by TCRdb, which kept in-frame rearrangements only. Such tables lose some clones; where checked, under half of the loss comes from unresolved V genes, and the rest has no known cause. Here the sample has hundreds of thousands of clones; around 87% occur a single time. The ten largest clones add up to 0.008% to 0.011% of the sample. This same sample was also taken into another study, of human thymus T cells. In that second paper, the authors write: The donors were immunologically healthy infants in Finland who had open corrective cardiac surgery for congenital heart defects. Thymus tissue was obtained as surgical resects removed during corrective cardiac surgery. Biased V and J gene segment usage appeared to be present in both thymic and peripheral blood repertoires. Highly overlapping thymic TCR repertoires among unrelated individuals were reported in the related research. The study used 7 or 8 infant thymus samples plus four related peripheral blood samples to characterize TCR alpha and beta repertoires. The infant donors were about 7 to 250 days old, and the cohort included six or seven males and a couple of females. Thymocytes were mechanically released from the tissue and were stored as pellets of about 9.5-33 million cells at -70 degrees C. A QIAsymphony instrument was used to extract genomic DNA from frozen cell pellets. Using the immunoSEQ multiplex PCR assay, the TCRB and TCRAD loci were amplified from a standardized quantity of quality-controlled genomic DNA. The amplicons covered the V(D)J region and were long enough to include the CDR3 and to identify the V and J genes. The commercial immunoSEQ service was used to sequence amplicons on an Illumina platform. Primer bias and sequencing errors were corrected as previously described, and TCRAD and TCRB definitions were based on the IMGT database. The repertoires were analysed using immunoSEQ Analyzer 3.0 and VDJTools for basic statistics, V/J segment usage, diversity estimates, rarefaction and pairwise overlap. To estimate diversity, the Chao1, ChaoE, Efron-Thisted, Shannon and inverse Simpson indices were applied, and diversity was also estimated on datasets down-sampled to the smallest sample. For repertoire overlap, CDR3 nucleotide sequence, V gene and J gene had to match strictly, and clustering was done by Jaccard-based multidimensional scaling. Thymus samples yielded on average approximately 840,000 unique TCRB clonotypes, compared with around 91,000 from blood samples.

Rearrangement joined TRBV15 to TRBJ2-3, and 14 junctional nucleotides match TRBD2. The source of this sequence is a boy less than two years old with a congenital heart defect. Donor details come from another sample of the same person, matched by shared clones. Sequences were obtained from thymocytes. The nucleotide sequence is given as TGTGCCACCAGCCTCGACGGGACTAGCGGGAGTGGAGATACGCAGTATTTT. The translation is CATSLDGTSGSGDTQYF.